The rows below give T cell receptor beta chains drawn from one sample of a study of blood T cell repertoires in COVID-19. The repertoire was sequenced with immunoSEQ multiplex PCR; TCRdb's copy has only in-frame clones and lacks some. The sample holds about 97,000 clones, over 75% seen once. Input material: peripheral blood. The receptor source for this set is a man aged 60 to 69 with acute or convalescent COVID-19. The CDR3 runs from the conserved cysteine through the conserved F or W. The D gene is left open where the match is weak. Size values are once, few and many counts, or a class for expanded clones, and some rows have none.

J: TRBJ1-1
size: .
V: TRBV5-6
D: .
DNA: TGTGCCAGCAGCCTACAGGGTTACACTGAAGCTTTCTTT
CDR3: CASSLQGYTEAFF

J: TRBJ1-6
size: .
V: TRBV27
D: TRBD1
DNA: TGTGCCAGCAGCTATGACAGGGGTTCACCCCTCCACTTT
CDR3: CASSYDRGSPLHF

J: TRBJ2-3
size: .
V: TRBV6-5
D: TRBD2
DNA: TGTGCCAGCAGTTACTCGACGGGGGGGAAGACAGATACGCAGTATTTT
CDR3: CASSYSTGGKTDTQYF

J: TRBJ1-2
size: .
V: TRBV5-5
D: TRBD1
DNA: TGTGCCAGCAGCAGAGAGACAGGGGAGAGGGGCTACACCTTC
CDR3: CASSRETGERGYTF

J: TRBJ1-1
size: .
V: TRBV30
D: .
DNA: TGTGCCTGGAGTCCCGGGACTACAGCTTTCTTT
CDR3: CAWSPGTTAFF

J: TRBJ1-5
size: .
V: TRBV5-5
D: .
DNA: TGTGCCAGCAGCTTCACGGTGGACAGTAGGCCCCAGCATTTT
CDR3: CASSFTVDSRPQHF

J: TRBJ2-3
size: .
V: TRBV11-1
D: TRBD1
DNA: TGTGCCAGCAGCAGGTTGACAGGGGTGAGAGATACGCAGTATTTT
CDR3: CASSRLTGVRDTQYF

J: TRBJ1-3
size: once
V: TRBV5-1
D: .
DNA: TGCGCCAGCAGCTTACCGGGACTCTCTGGAAACACCATATATTTT
CDR3: CASSLPGLSGNTIYF

J: TRBJ1-1
size: .
V: TRBV19
D: .
DNA: TGTGCCAGTAGGAGAGTTGGGAGCACTGAAGCTTTCTTT
CDR3: CASRRVGSTEAFF

J: TRBJ1-2
size: .
V: TRBV18
D: .
DNA: TGTGCCAGCTCACCGTCGGGAGGGATAAAATATGGCTACACCTTC
CDR3: CASSPSGGIKYGYTF

J: TRBJ2-2
size: .
V: TRBV29-1
D: TRBD1
DNA: TGCAGCGTTGGAGGGGGCGTCACCGGGGAGCTGTTTTTT
CDR3: CSVGGGVTGELFF

J: TRBJ2-1
size: .
V: TRBV29-1
D: .
DNA: TGCAGCGTTGAAGGACTGGATACGTCTGAGCAGTTCTTC
CDR3: CSVEGLDTSEQFF

J: TRBJ1-1
size: few
V: TRBV29-1
D: TRBD1
DNA: TGCACCGGGACAGCCATGAACACTGAAGCTTTCTTT
CDR3: CTGTAMNTEAFF

J: TRBJ2-2
size: .
V: TRBV2
D: TRBD1
DNA: TGTGCCAGCAGTGAAACTCCCCGATTGAGGACAGGGGACACCGGGGAGCTGTTTTTT
CDR3: CASSETPRLRTGDTGELFF

J: TRBJ1-1
size: .
V: TRBV15
D: TRBD1
DNA: TGTGCCACCAGCAGAGATCTAGGGGGCAGGGGGCGACGGACTGAAGCTTTCTTT
CDR3: CATSRDLGGRGRRTEAFF

J: TRBJ2-3
size: .
V: TRBV2
D: TRBD2
DNA: TGTGCCAGCAGAGTCCAGGGACTAGTGATCCCAGATACGCAGTATTTT
CDR3: CASRVQGLVIPDTQYF

J: TRBJ1-2
size: .
V: TRBV12-3/TRBV12-4
D: TRBD1
DNA: TGTGCCAGCAGTCCGGGACAGTTCTATGGCGACACCTTC
CDR3: CASSPGQFYGDTF

J: TRBJ1-2
size: .
V: TRBV6-5
D: .
DNA: TGTGCCAGCAGTTACTCGAGGGGAGGTTACTATGGCTACACCTTC
CDR3: CASSYSRGGYYGYTF

J: TRBJ1-1
size: .
V: TRBV5-5
D: .
DNA: TGTGCCAGCAGCTTGGTTTCAGGGACTCACACTGAAGCTTTCTTT
CDR3: CASSLVSGTHTEAFF

J: TRBJ1-2
size: .
V: TRBV5-1
D: .
DNA: TGCGCCAGCACCCCTTCTGGGGCAGTCTATGGCTACACCTTC
CDR3: CASTPSGAVYGYTF

J: TRBJ2-3
size: .
V: TRBV29-1
D: .
DNA: TGCAGCGTTGAAGGAACGGGCGGGGGCGTCCCTAGCACAGATACGCAGTATTTT
CDR3: CSVEGTGGGVPSTDTQYF

J: TRBJ2-7
size: .
V: TRBV27
D: .
DNA: TGTGCCAGCAGTTTATCCCGGGGGGCCAACGAGCAGTACTTC
CDR3: CASSLSRGANEQYF

J: TRBJ2-7
size: once
V: TRBV10-3
D: .
DNA: TGTGCCATCAGTCCCGGGTCTGTTAGCTCCTACGAGCAGTACTTC
CDR3: CAISPGSVSSYEQYF

J: TRBJ1-6
size: .
V: TRBV4-2
D: TRBD1
DNA: TGTGCCAGCAGCCAGGACAGGGGGCGCGTGTCACCCCTCCACTTT
CDR3: CASSQDRGRVSPLHF

J: TRBJ1-2
size: .
V: TRBV6-4
D: TRBD1
DNA: TGTGCCAACCTGGACAGGGATCGCTACACCTTC
CDR3: CANLDRDRYTF

J: TRBJ1-3
size: few
V: TRBV19
D: .
DNA: TGTGCCAGTAACCGTGGAGGCGAGGGTATCTCTGGAAACACCATATATTTT
CDR3: CASNRGGEGISGNTIYF

J: TRBJ1-1
size: once
V: TRBV6-6
D: .
DNA: TGTGCCAGCAGTTACTCGAGCGGCCGGCAGAACACTGAAGCTTTCTTT
CDR3: CASSYSSGRQNTEAFF

J: TRBJ2-1
size: .
V: TRBV6-5
D: TRBD2
DNA: TGTGCCAGCAGTTACTGGCGGGGGGGTTACAATGAGCAGTTCTTC
CDR3: CASSYWRGGYNEQFF

J: TRBJ1-2
size: .
V: TRBV5-1
D: .
DNA: TGCGCCAGCAGCCTGCATATCGGGTCAACCAACGATGGCTACACCTTC
CDR3: CASSLHIGSTNDGYTF

J: TRBJ1-1
size: .
V: TRBV5-1
D: .
DNA: TGCGCCAGCAGCCAGGGACACAGCCTGAACACTGAAGCTTTCTTT
CDR3: CASSQGHSLNTEAFF

J: TRBJ1-2
size: few
V: TRBV24-1
D: TRBD1
DNA: TGTGCCACCAGTGACCCCAACAGGGGGGCTGATGGCTACACCTTC
CDR3: CATSDPNRGADGYTF

J: TRBJ1-1
size: .
V: TRBV30
D: TRBD1
DNA: TGTGCCTGGAGTCCCTGGACAGGGGAGAACACTGAAGCTTTCTTT
CDR3: CAWSPWTGENTEAFF

J: TRBJ1-2
size: .
V: TRBV6-5
D: .
DNA: TGTGCCAGCAGGGACAGCCACTATGGCTACACCTTC
CDR3: CASRDSHYGYTF

J: TRBJ2-7
size: .
V: TRBV2
D: TRBD1
DNA: TGTGCCAGCAGTGAACAGACAGGGGCCCCCTACGAGCAGTACTTC
CDR3: CASSEQTGAPYEQYF

J: TRBJ1-1
size: .
V: TRBV19
D: .
DNA: TGTGCCAGTAGTTGGCAGTCTTTATCAGGGGTGACTGAAGCTTTCTTT
CDR3: CASSWQSLSGVTEAFF

J: TRBJ2-1
size: .
V: TRBV5-1
D: .
DNA: TGCGCCAGCAGCTTGGCGGCGGGGGCCAATGAGCAGTTCTTC
CDR3: CASSLAAGANEQFF

J: TRBJ1-2
size: .
V: TRBV7-9
D: .
DNA: TGTGCCAGCAGCTTAGGTCGCGAGGGCGTGGGCGGCTACACCTTC
CDR3: CASSLGREGVGGYTF